Listed below are T cell receptor beta chains from one sample, sequenced in a study of prognosis after radiotherapy for stage I lung cancer. TCRdb reprocessed the multiplex PCR reads via MiXCR and lists one record per CDR3 protein. Of some 16,000 distinct CDR3 sequences listed, approximately 29% were seen once; the top ten hold roughly 31%. Sequences were derived from PBMCs, sampled before or after stereotactic body radiation therapy (not recorded which). These receptors were taken from a donor over 45 with non-small cell lung cancer. The CDR3 runs from the conserved cysteine through the conserved F or W. The D gene is left open where the match is weak. A row's size may be missing; if present it is once, few, many or a size class.

abundance: many
d_gene: NA
v_gene: TRBV5-6
j_gene: TRBJ1-3
CDR3nt: TGTGCCAGCAGCTTTAATCTCGACAGCGGATATGGAAACACCATATATTTT
CDR3aa: CASSFNLDSGYGNTIYF

abundance: many
d_gene: TRBD2
v_gene: TRBV2
j_gene: TRBJ2-3
CDR3nt: TGTGCCAGCAGCCCGACTAGCGGGAGCGGCGGTACGCAGTATTTT
CDR3aa: CASSPTSGSGGTQYF

abundance: many
d_gene: NA
v_gene: TRBV7-9
j_gene: TRBJ1-4
CDR3nt: TGTGCCAGCAGCCGTATCTCAGGAACGAATGAAAAACTGTTTTTT
CDR3aa: CASSRISGTNEKLFF

abundance: many
d_gene: TRBD1
v_gene: TRBV20-1
j_gene: TRBJ1-6
CDR3nt: TGCAGTGCCCAAGAAGGGGGCAGGTCACCCCTCCACTTT
CDR3aa: CSAQEGGRSPLHF

abundance: many
d_gene: NA
v_gene: TRBV7-8
j_gene: TRBJ2-5
CDR3nt: TGTGCCAGCAGCTTACTTCGGGCGCAGCGGGAGACCCAGTACTTC
CDR3aa: CASSLLRAQRETQYF

abundance: few
d_gene: TRBD1
v_gene: TRBV5-4
j_gene: TRBJ1-1
CDR3nt: TGTGCCAGCAGCCCGGAGGGGACAGGGACGGCTGAAGCTTTCTTT
CDR3aa: CASSPEGTGTAEAFF

abundance: medium-sized
d_gene: NA
v_gene: TRBV6-4
j_gene: TRBJ2-1
CDR3nt: TGTGCCAGCACTGTATGGGGAGTAGGCTCCTACAATGAGCAGTTCTTC
CDR3aa: CASTVWGVGSYNEQFF

abundance: hyperexpanded
d_gene: NA
v_gene: TRBV20-1
j_gene: TRBJ1-1
CDR3nt: TGCAGTGCTAGAGATAACGCTGAAGCTTTCTTT
CDR3aa: CSARDNAEAFF

abundance: many
d_gene: NA
v_gene: TRBV6-5
j_gene: TRBJ1-3
CDR3nt: TGTGCCAGCAGTTCTGGAACCACCATATATTTT
CDR3aa: CASSSGTTIYF

abundance: NA
d_gene: NA
v_gene: TRBV12-3/TRBV12-4
j_gene: TRBJ1-2
CDR3nt: TGTGTCAGCAGACCCTTACAGGTGGGGCTCTCGGGTGGCTACACCTTC
CDR3aa: CVSRPLQVGLSGGYTF

abundance: many
d_gene: TRBD2
v_gene: TRBV12-3/TRBV12-4
j_gene: TRBJ2-5
CDR3nt: TGTGCCAGCAGTTTAGTGCGGGGGGGGAAGAAGACCCAGTACTTC
CDR3aa: CASSLVRGGKKTQYF

abundance: NA
d_gene: NA
v_gene: TRBV5-1
j_gene: TRBJ1-2
CDR3nt: TGCGCCAGCGGCTGGCGGGATCGCTACACCTTC
CDR3aa: CASGWRDRYTF

abundance: many
d_gene: NA
v_gene: TRBV10-2
j_gene: TRBJ1-2
CDR3nt: TGCGCCAGCAGCTTAGACAGCTATGGCTACACCTTC
CDR3aa: CASSLDSYGYTF

abundance: many
d_gene: NA
v_gene: TRBV15
j_gene: TRBJ2-3
CDR3nt: TGTGCCACCAGCAGAGAGGTTTTCCTCTTGGATACGCAGTATTTT
CDR3aa: CATSREVFLLDTQYF

abundance: many
d_gene: TRBD2
v_gene: TRBV29-1
j_gene: TRBJ2-7
CDR3nt: TGCAGCGTTGAGGGGGAGGGCACTTACGAGCAGTACTTC
CDR3aa: CSVEGEGTYEQYF

abundance: NA
d_gene: TRBD1
v_gene: TRBV6-1
j_gene: TRBJ2-7
CDR3nt: TGTGCCAGCAGGACCCGGGGACAGGGTTCGTACGAGCAGTACTTC
CDR3aa: CASRTRGQGSYEQYF

abundance: many
d_gene: TRBD1
v_gene: TRBV7-6
j_gene: TRBJ1-1
CDR3nt: TGTGCCAGCAGCCCAGGACAGGGAAGGCGCACTGAAGCTTTCTTT
CDR3aa: CASSPGQGRRTEAFF

abundance: many
d_gene: NA
v_gene: TRBV29-1
j_gene: TRBJ2-5
CDR3nt: TGCAGCGTAACGGAGGGAGAGACCCAGTACTTC
CDR3aa: CSVTEGETQYF

abundance: many
d_gene: NA
v_gene: TRBV2
j_gene: TRBJ2-5
CDR3nt: TGTGCCAGCATCGCCGGGACATTTGAGACCCAGTACTTC
CDR3aa: CASIAGTFETQYF

abundance: many
d_gene: TRBD2
v_gene: TRBV12-3/TRBV12-4
j_gene: TRBJ2-2
CDR3nt: TGTGCCAGCAGCCCTCGGGGGGGGAACACCGGGGAGCTGTTTTTT
CDR3aa: CASSPRGGNTGELFF

abundance: many
d_gene: NA
v_gene: TRBV9
j_gene: TRBJ2-7
CDR3nt: TGTGCCAGCAGCGTAGAAGGAGGGGGGCGCGACTACGAGCAGTACTTC
CDR3aa: CASSVEGGGRDYEQYF

abundance: NA
d_gene: NA
v_gene: TRBV7-9
j_gene: TRBJ2-7
CDR3nt: TGTGCCAGCAGCTTAAGGTGTCTATTCTACGAGCAGTACTTC
CDR3aa: CASSLRCLFYEQYF

abundance: medium-sized
d_gene: TRBD2
v_gene: TRBV7-9
j_gene: TRBJ2-1
CDR3nt: TGTGCCAGCAGCGATAGGGGACTAGCTTCCGATGAGCAGTTCTTC
CDR3aa: CASSDRGLASDEQFF

abundance: many
d_gene: TRBD2
v_gene: TRBV15
j_gene: TRBJ2-1
CDR3nt: TGTGCCACCAGCAGAGGACTAGCGGAGTACAATGAGCAGTTCTTC
CDR3aa: CATSRGLAEYNEQFF

abundance: many
d_gene: NA
v_gene: TRBV30
j_gene: TRBJ1-4
CDR3nt: TGTGCCTGGAGTGTAACGGGGGTCGCAACTAATGAAAAACTGTTTTTT
CDR3aa: CAWSVTGVATNEKLFF

abundance: NA
d_gene: NA
v_gene: TRBV6-2/TRBV6-3
j_gene: TRBJ2-1
CDR3nt: TGTGCCAGCAGTATCAGACAAGAGGGAGTATACAATGAGCAGTTCTTC
CDR3aa: CASSIRQEGVYNEQFF

abundance: many
d_gene: NA
v_gene: TRBV11-2
j_gene: TRBJ2-2
CDR3nt: TGTGCCAGCAGCTTAGGGGGGCGAGTCAACACCGGGGAGCTGTTTTTT
CDR3aa: CASSLGGRVNTGELFF

abundance: many
d_gene: NA
v_gene: TRBV7-6
j_gene: TRBJ2-7
CDR3nt: TGTGCCAGCAGTACCTCACTAGGGAGCTACGAGCAGTACTTC
CDR3aa: CASSTSLGSYEQYF

abundance: many
d_gene: TRBD2
v_gene: TRBV5-1
j_gene: TRBJ2-2
CDR3nt: TGCGCCAGCAGCTTGTCTCAGTCTTGGACTAGCGGGAGTGGCGGGGAGCTGTTTTTT
CDR3aa: CASSLSQSWTSGSGGELFF

abundance: many
d_gene: TRBD2
v_gene: TRBV14
j_gene: TRBJ2-2
CDR3nt: TGTGCCAGCAGCCAGAGACTAGCGGGAGCGTACACCGGGGAGCTGTTTTTT
CDR3aa: CASSQRLAGAYTGELFF

abundance: many
d_gene: TRBD2
v_gene: TRBV28
j_gene: TRBJ2-7
CDR3nt: TGTGCCAGCAGTAAAGTAGCGGGAGGGGTCGTCGAGCAGTACTTC
CDR3aa: CASSKVAGGVVEQYF

abundance: medium-sized
d_gene: NA
v_gene: TRBV28
j_gene: TRBJ1-6
CDR3nt: TGTGCCAGCAGTTTGCCCGATACAGGTCCCGGGTATTCACCCCTCCACTTT
CDR3aa: CASSLPDTGPGYSPLHF

abundance: many
d_gene: TRBD2
v_gene: TRBV5-1
j_gene: TRBJ2-7
CDR3nt: TGCGCCAGCAGCTTGGGGGGAGGGTGGCGCTACGAGCAGTACTTC
CDR3aa: CASSLGGGWRYEQYF

abundance: NA
d_gene: NA
v_gene: TRBV7-9
j_gene: TRBJ2-7
CDR3nt: TGTGCCAGCCGGCCCGGTTACGAGCAGTACTTC
CDR3aa: CASRPGYEQYF

abundance: many
d_gene: NA
v_gene: TRBV5-8
j_gene: TRBJ1-2
CDR3nt: TGTGCCAGCAGGCCCGGGATCCGTTATGGCTACACCTTC
CDR3aa: CASRPGIRYGYTF

abundance: medium-sized
d_gene: NA
v_gene: TRBV7-2
j_gene: TRBJ2-3
CDR3nt: TGTGCCAGCAGCGCTGACTATTATACGCAGTATTTT
CDR3aa: CASSADYYTQYF

abundance: medium-sized
d_gene: NA
v_gene: TRBV7-9
j_gene: TRBJ2-1
CDR3nt: TGTGCCAGCAGCCCTCTGGACAATGAGCAGTTCTTC
CDR3aa: CASSPLDNEQFF

abundance: once
d_gene: NA
v_gene: TRBV27
j_gene: TRBJ2-2
CDR3nt: TGTGCCAGCAGTTCCCTAGCTGGAGATCGCACCCGGGAGCTGTTTTTT
CDR3aa: CASSSLAGDRTRELFF

abundance: NA
d_gene: NA
v_gene: TRBV6-1
j_gene: TRBJ2-1
CDR3nt: TGTGCCAGCACCTCACCCGGACCAAAAAGCTCCTACAATGAGCAGTTCTTC
CDR3aa: CASTSPGPKSSYNEQFF

abundance: medium-sized
d_gene: TRBD2
v_gene: TRBV28
j_gene: TRBJ2-7
CDR3nt: TGTGCCAGCCGGGGACTAGCGGGTAGCTCCTACGAGCAGTACTTC
CDR3aa: CASRGLAGSSYEQYF

abundance: medium-sized
d_gene: NA
v_gene: TRBV20-1
j_gene: TRBJ2-3
CDR3nt: TGCAGTGCTAGGGTCACAGGGCCAGATACGCAGTATTTT
CDR3aa: CSARVTGPDTQYF

abundance: many
d_gene: NA
v_gene: TRBV20-1
j_gene: TRBJ2-5
CDR3nt: TGCAGTGCTCAAGCGGGTAATGGAGAGACCCAGTACTTC
CDR3aa: CSAQAGNGETQYF

abundance: NA
d_gene: NA
v_gene: TRBV20-1
j_gene: TRBJ1-5
CDR3nt: TGCAGTGCCCACGGGGTGGGGGCTCGGGGCAATCAGCCCCAGCATTTT
CDR3aa: CSAHGVGARGNQPQHF

abundance: many
d_gene: NA
v_gene: TRBV4-1
j_gene: TRBJ2-1
CDR3nt: TGCGCCAGCAGCCAAACCACCCGTCAAGCGGAAAAATACAATGAGCAGTTCTTC
CDR3aa: CASSQTTRQAEKYNEQFF

abundance: many
d_gene: NA
v_gene: TRBV7-2
j_gene: TRBJ2-3
CDR3nt: TGTGCCAGCAGCTTAACCGGGACATACACAGATACGCAGTATTTT
CDR3aa: CASSLTGTYTDTQYF

abundance: many
d_gene: NA
v_gene: TRBV20-1
j_gene: TRBJ2-7
CDR3nt: TGCAGTGCTAGAGATTATACTCAGAGCTCCTACGAGCAGTACTTC
CDR3aa: CSARDYTQSSYEQYF

abundance: NA
d_gene: TRBD2
v_gene: TRBV24-1
j_gene: TRBJ2-3
CDR3nt: TGTGCCACCAGTGATCCCGGACTGGCGGGAGGGTTAGCAGATACGCAGTATTTT
CDR3aa: CATSDPGLAGGLADTQYF

abundance: many
d_gene: NA
v_gene: TRBV10-3
j_gene: TRBJ2-3
CDR3nt: TGTGCCATCAACACCCAGGGGTCAGATACGCAGTATTTT
CDR3aa: CAINTQGSDTQYF

abundance: many
d_gene: NA
v_gene: TRBV6-4
j_gene: TRBJ2-7
CDR3nt: TGTGCCAGCAGTGACCTGGCAGGTGACGAGCAGTACTTC
CDR3aa: CASSDLAGDEQYF

abundance: NA
d_gene: NA
v_gene: TRBV6-5
j_gene: TRBJ2-6
CDR3nt: TGTGCCAGCAGTTACTCGATGTCCCATGGGGCCAACGTCCTGACTTTC
CDR3aa: CASSYSMSHGANVLTF

abundance: many
d_gene: NA
v_gene: TRBV7-6
j_gene: TRBJ2-7
CDR3nt: TGTGCCAGCAGCCGGACAGCGACCTCCTACGAGCAGTACTTC
CDR3aa: CASSRTATSYEQYF

abundance: many
d_gene: NA
v_gene: TRBV3-1
j_gene: TRBJ2-5
CDR3nt: TGTGCCAGCAGCCAAGCTAGTTTTGGTGCTAGCCAGTACTTC
CDR3aa: CASSQASFGASQYF

abundance: NA
d_gene: TRBD1
v_gene: TRBV2
j_gene: TRBJ1-2
CDR3nt: TGCGCCAGCAGCGCGAACAGGGGGCGCAGCTATGGCTACACCTTC
CDR3aa: CASSANRGRSYGYTF